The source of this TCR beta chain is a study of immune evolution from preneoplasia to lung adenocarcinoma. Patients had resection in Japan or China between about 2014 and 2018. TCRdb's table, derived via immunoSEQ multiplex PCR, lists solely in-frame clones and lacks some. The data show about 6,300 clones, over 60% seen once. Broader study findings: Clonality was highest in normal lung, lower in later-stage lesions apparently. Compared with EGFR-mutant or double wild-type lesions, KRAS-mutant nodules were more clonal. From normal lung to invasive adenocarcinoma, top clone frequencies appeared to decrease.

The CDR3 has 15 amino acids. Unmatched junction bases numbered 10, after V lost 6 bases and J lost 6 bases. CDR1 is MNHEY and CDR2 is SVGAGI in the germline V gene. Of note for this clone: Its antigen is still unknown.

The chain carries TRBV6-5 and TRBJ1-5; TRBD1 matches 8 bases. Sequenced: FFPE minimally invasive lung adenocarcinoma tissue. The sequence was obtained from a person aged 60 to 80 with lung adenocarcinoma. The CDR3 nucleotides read TGTGCCAGCAGCCTACAGGGGGGGGGAGGTCAGCCCCAGCATTTT. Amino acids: CASSLQGGGGQPQHF.